The clone carrying this T cell receptor (beta chain) was counted once. The target antigen is unknown. These data belong to a study of T cell responses to AZD1222 COVID-19 vaccine. Regarding the study as a whole: CD4 TCRs covered the whole spike, strongest at regions 160-218 and 743-854.

The CDR3 is 16 amino acids. J lost 0 bases, V lost 0 bases, and 3 bases had no gene match. Germline-derived CDR1 and CDR2 are SGHTS and YDEGEE. TCRdb's table, derived via immunoSEQ multiplex PCR, lists solely in-frame clones and lacks some. The sample consists of 100,000 to 150,000 clones, approximately 92% of them appearing once. The input for sequencing was peripheral blood, taken 28 days after the second AZD1222 dose. The sequence was collected from an adult who received the AZD1222 COVID-19 vaccine. The V call is TRBV5-8, the J call TRBJ2-1; TRBD2 matches at 7 bases. The CDR3 bases are TGTGCCAGCAGCTTGGGCCTAGCGGCCTCCTACAATGAGCAGTTCTTC. This translates into CASSLGLAASYNEQFF. Full variable domain (remainder filled in from reference TRBV5-8 and TRBJ2-1): EAGVTQSPTHLIKTRGQQATLRCSPISGHTSVYWYQQALGLGLQFLLWYDEGEERNRGNFPPRFSGRQFPNYSSELNVNALELEDSALYLCASSLGLAASYNEQFFGPGTRLTVL.